These T cell receptor beta chains were read from a single sample in a study of shared clonotypes between healthy human individuals. Sequenced by immunoSEQ multiplex PCR; TCRdb stores in-frame clones only, minus some. This repertoire shows about 2,200,000 clones, more than 85% found once; its top ten account for approximately 1.7%. The material sequenced was naive CD8+ T cells from PBMCs. Receptors originate from a man younger than 35 in good health. Some clones in this sample may be carry-over from other donors' samples. The CDR3 runs from the conserved cysteine through the conserved F or W. D genes are given only for firm matches. Some rows have no size entry. The others give once, few or many, or a class for an expanded clone.

J	V	D	size	CDR3	DNA
TRBJ2-5	TRBV5-6	TRBD2	NA	CASSLVSGGHPETQYF	TGTGCCAGCAGCTTGGTTTCGGGAGGGCATCCGGAGACCCAGTACTTC
TRBJ2-3	TRBV6-6	TRBD2	NA	CASTGLAVLRTDTQYF	TGTGCCAGCACCGGACTAGCGGTCCTTCGCACAGATACGCAGTATTTT
TRBJ1-5	TRBV6-1	NA	NA	CASSEWGGNQPQHF	TGTGCCAGCAGTGAATGGGGAGGCAATCAGCCCCAGCATTTT
TRBJ2-1	TRBV5-1	NA	NA	CASSLGRANEQFF	TGCGCCAGCAGCTTGGGTCGCGCCAATGAGCAGTTCTTC
TRBJ2-1	TRBV28	TRBD2	NA	CASSHGLAGERGSSYNEQFF	TGTGCCAGCAGCCACGGACTAGCGGGAGAAAGGGGTAGCTCCTACAATGAGCAGTTCTTC
TRBJ2-7	TRBV7-6	TRBD2	NA	CASSLEGTSGRPYEQYF	TGTGCCAGCAGCTTAGAGGGGACTAGCGGGCGGCCCTACGAGCAGTACTTC
TRBJ1-1	TRBV7-9	NA	NA	CASSFPSGGQRGTEAFF	TGTGCCAGCAGCTTTCCTTCGGGGGGGCAAAGGGGCACTGAAGCTTTCTTT
TRBJ2-1	TRBV27	NA	NA	CASSFGRGYEQFF	TGTGCCAGCAGTTTCGGCAGGGGATATGAGCAGTTCTTC
TRBJ1-1	TRBV2	TRBD1	few	CASSVFSGQGQVNTEAFF	TGTGCCAGCAGTGTGTTCTCAGGACAGGGCCAAGTGAACACTGAAGCTTTCTTT
TRBJ2-1	TRBV6-1	TRBD1	NA	CASRDSAYNEQFF	TGTGCCAGCCGGGACAGTGCCTACAATGAGCAGTTCTTC
TRBJ2-1	TRBV7-9	TRBD2	NA	CASSLDVLAGTNNEQFF	TGTGCCAGCAGCTTAGATGTGCTAGCGGGGACAAACAATGAGCAGTTCTTC
TRBJ2-3	TRBV2	TRBD2	once	CASTLRKAGEDTQYF	TGTGCCAGCACTCTCCGGAAAGCGGGAGAGGATACGCAGTATTTT
TRBJ2-1	TRBV2	NA	NA	CASSETVGEYNEQFF	TGTGCCAGCAGTGAGACAGTCGGGGAATACAATGAGCAGTTCTTC
TRBJ1-1	TRBV28	NA	NA	CASSSMYFGEGDTEAFF	TGTGCCAGCAGTTCTATGTATTTCGGGGAGGGGGACACTGAAGCTTTCTTT
TRBJ2-5	TRBV28	TRBD2	NA	CASSLSGTGGPRETQYF	TGTGCCAGCAGTTTATCGGGAACGGGAGGGCCGAGGGAGACCCAGTACTTC
TRBJ2-3	TRBV9	NA	NA	CASGPGPISTDTQYF	TGTGCCAGCGGCCCGGGACCGATAAGCACAGATACGCAGTATTTT
TRBJ1-3	TRBV30	NA	once	CAWTQAAFSGNTIYF	TGTGCCTGGACCCAGGCAGCTTTCTCTGGAAACACCATATATTTT
TRBJ2-7	TRBV4-1	NA	NA	CASSQVGYEQYF	TGCGCCAGCAGCCAAGTAGGGTACGAGCAGTACTTC
TRBJ2-3	TRBV27	TRBD2	NA	CASSTTSGRLDTQYF	TGTGCCAGCAGTACCACTAGCGGGAGGCTCGATACGCAGTATTTT
TRBJ1-1	TRBV7-8	NA	NA	CASSFGQNPEAFF	TGTGCCAGCAGCTTCGGACAGAACCCTGAAGCTTTCTTT
TRBJ1-3	TRBV6-5	NA	NA	CASSPDTGNTIYF	TGTGCCAGCAGCCCGGACACTGGAAACACCATATATTTT
TRBJ2-5	TRBV27	TRBD2	NA	CASTGEGPLAGTQYF	TGTGCCAGCACCGGGGAGGGCCCCCTCGCGGGGACCCAGTACTTC
TRBJ2-7	TRBV19	TRBD1	NA	CASSGRDRGYEQYF	TGTGCCAGTAGTGGAAGGGACAGGGGCTACGAGCAGTACTTC
TRBJ2-2	TRBV21-1	NA	NA	CASSKDGEEGVF	TGTGCCAGCAGCAAAGATGGGGAGGAGGGGGTTTTT
TRBJ1-2	TRBV27	TRBD1	NA	CASSDGQGWNGYTF	TGTGCCAGCAGTGACGGACAGGGGTGGAATGGCTACACCTTC
TRBJ2-7	TRBV6-6	NA	NA	CASRDLERGGGEQYF	TGTGCCAGCAGGGACTTAGAGCGGGGAGGGGGCGAGCAGTACTTC
TRBJ1-1	TRBV27	TRBD1	NA	CASSNDRGRGNTEAFF	TGTGCCAGCAGCAACGACAGGGGGAGAGGGAACACTGAAGCTTTCTTT
TRBJ2-7	TRBV6-1	NA	NA	CASSEGRVYEQYF	TGTGCCAGCAGTGAGGGCAGGGTCTACGAGCAGTACTTC
TRBJ2-1	TRBV14	NA	NA	CASSQFRELSSYNEQFF	TGTGCCAGCAGCCAATTCCGCGAGCTTAGCTCCTACAATGAGCAGTTCTTC
TRBJ2-7	TRBV5-6	NA	NA	CASSLAPGPSYEQYF	TGTGCCAGCAGCTTGGCACCGGGTCCCTCCTACGAGCAGTACTTC
TRBJ2-1	TRBV13	TRBD1	NA	CASSFHRGETPKDNEQFF	TGTGCCAGCAGCTTTCACAGGGGAGAAACGCCCAAAGACAATGAGCAGTTCTTC
TRBJ1-1	TRBV10-1	NA	NA	CATSDGASMNTEAFF	TGCGCCACCAGTGACGGTGCTTCCATGAACACTGAAGCTTTCTTT
TRBJ1-1	TRBV4-1	NA	few	CASSQEYPGAEAFF	TGCGCCAGCAGCCAAGAATACCCAGGAGCTGAAGCTTTCTTT
TRBJ2-1	TRBV5-1	TRBD2	NA	CASSLDPRGSGPYNEQFF	TGCGCCAGCAGCTTGGATCCACGGGGTAGCGGGCCCTACAATGAGCAGTTCTTC
TRBJ2-7	TRBV5-6	TRBD1	NA	CASSLGQGDEQYF	TGTGCCAGCAGCTTGGGTCAGGGGGACGAGCAGTACTTC
TRBJ2-3	TRBV28	NA	NA	CASTPWGASVTDTQYF	TGTGCCAGCACGCCCTGGGGGGCTAGCGTCACAGATACGCAGTATTTT
TRBJ2-7	TRBV19	TRBD2	NA	CASSISGGNSYEQYF	TGTGCCAGTAGTATAAGCGGGGGGAACTCCTACGAGCAGTACTTC
TRBJ2-7	TRBV27	NA	NA	CASSLGLGSNHYEQYF	TGTGCCAGCAGTTTAGGTTTGGGATCTAACCACTACGAGCAGTACTTC
TRBJ2-2	TRBV11-2	NA	NA	CATAWAGELFF	TGTGCCACCGCGTGGGCCGGGGAGCTGTTTTTT
TRBJ2-1	TRBV27	NA	NA	CASSLGPTSHEQFF	TGTGCCAGCAGTTTAGGGCCCACATCCCATGAGCAGTTCTTC
TRBJ1-2	TRBV5-6	NA	NA	CASSFPTIGGYTF	TGTGCCAGCAGCTTCCCCACTATAGGCGGCTACACCTTC
TRBJ1-1	TRBV28	NA	NA	CASSFLSEDTEAFF	TGTGCCAGCAGTTTTTTGTCAGAGGACACTGAAGCTTTCTTT
TRBJ2-1	TRBV5-1	TRBD2	once	CASSPGGATTYNEQFF	TGCGCCAGCAGCCCGGGGGGGGCTACCACCTACAATGAGCAGTTCTTC
TRBJ2-1	TRBV2	NA	NA	CASSVGRLSSYNEQFF	TGTGCCAGCAGTGTGGGCAGGCTAAGCTCCTACAATGAGCAGTTCTTC
TRBJ1-5	TRBV19	TRBD1	once	CASRGQGARQPQHF	TGTGCCAGTAGGGGACAGGGGGCGAGGCAGCCCCAGCATTTT
TRBJ2-1	TRBV27	NA	once	CASSSNSYNEQFF	TGTGCCAGCAGTTCTAACTCCTACAATGAGCAGTTCTTC
TRBJ1-3	TRBV11-2	NA	NA	CASSYGAYRSPGNTIYF	TGTGCCAGCAGCTACGGAGCCTACAGGTCACCAGGAAACACCATATATTTT
TRBJ2-3	TRBV6-1	NA	NA	CASRGITDTQYF	TGTGCCAGCAGGGGCATCACAGATACGCAGTATTTT
TRBJ1-2	TRBV19	NA	NA	CASSILAGTFYGYTF	TGTGCCAGTAGTATCTTGGCAGGGACCTTCTATGGCTACACCTTC
TRBJ2-7	TRBV5-1	TRBD1	NA	CASSSAGTGSYEQYF	TGCGCCAGCAGCTCAGCCGGGACAGGAAGCTACGAGCAGTACTTC
TRBJ2-3	TRBV10-2	NA	NA	CASSDGTDTQYF	TGCGCCAGCAGTGATGGCACAGATACGCAGTATTTT
TRBJ2-7	TRBV6-5	NA	NA	CASSYSTGAGYEQYF	TGTGCCAGCAGTTACTCGACGGGGGCGGGCTACGAGCAGTACTTC
TRBJ1-2	TRBV20-1	NA	once	CSAADSYGYTF	TGCAGTGCCGCGGACAGCTATGGCTACACCTTC
TRBJ1-4	TRBV15	NA	NA	CATSREGGTNEKLFF	TGTGCCACCAGCAGAGAGGGGGGTACTAATGAAAAACTGTTTTTT
TRBJ1-4	TRBV7-6	NA	NA	CASSLGGGGEKLFF	TGTGCCAGCAGCTTAGGAGGAGGTGGGGAAAAACTGTTTTTT